These 27 T cell receptor beta chains originate from one sample sequenced in a study of beta chain features in type 1 diabetes. Regarding the study as a whole: A moderate, significant TCRB CDR3 shortening appeared in type 1 diabetes across four CD4+ subsets.

Sequenced material consisted of expressed TCRB transcripts (all of the isolated RNA was reverse transcribed). Using immunoSEQ multiplex PCR, the repertoire was profiled, and TCRdb retains in-frame clones only, with some absent. The data contain a few hundred thousand clones, approximately 12% of them singletons. Antigens for these TCRs are unknown. Source material: naive CD4+ T cells from blood. The receptors come from a woman aged 18-29 years with type 1 diabetes.

This clone was detected a few times. The rearrangement uses TRBV4-2 and TRBJ2-5; 8 positions agree with TRBD2. This CDR3 has 18 amino acids. V gave up 1 base and J gave up 0 bases; unmatched junction bases: 10. Germline CDR1 is LGHNA and CDR2 is YNFKEQ. CDR3 nucleotide sequence: TGTGCCAGCAGCCAAGGGCAACGGGCTAGCGGGTACCAAGAGACCCAGTACTTC. Translation gives CASSQGQRASGYQETQYF.

The V and J genes are TRBV7-2 and TRBJ2-5; the match to TRBD1 covers 7 bases. Germline values: CDR1 SGHTA, CDR2 FQGNSA. With V trimmed by 6 bases and J by 1 base, 8 bases remained unmatched. The CDR3 is 15 amino acids. CDR3 DNA: TGTGCCAGCAGACCCCAAAGGGACAGCCAAGAGACCCAGTACTTC. Translating gives CASRPQRDSQETQYF.

V gene TRBV11-1 combines with J gene TRBJ1-1; tentative D call: TRBD1 (5 bases). Germline CDR1 reads SGHAT; CDR2 reads FQDESV (reference sequence). The CDR3 is made up of 14 amino acids. V dropped 1 base and J dropped 3 bases, with 9 bases sitting between them. The CDR3 loop reads CASSLVSRDTEAFF. CDR3 coding DNA: TGTGCCAGCAGCTTAGTGAGCAGGGACACTGAAGCTTTCTTT.

This clone was counted between two and nine times. This rearrangement joins TRBV30 to TRBJ2-2, with TRBD1 matching over 8 bases. V gave up 8 bases and J gave up 6 bases; unmatched junction bases: 11. The CDR3 extends over 14 amino acids. Germline V gene sequence: CDR1 GTSNPN, CDR2 SVGIG (reference sequence). The CDR3 DNA reads TGTGCCCTAGGACAGGGTTTTATCCCCGGGGAGCTGTTTTTT. Its translation: CALGQGFIPGELFF.

This clone was picked up a small number of times. V is TRBV28 and J is TRBJ1-1; D unresolved. This CDR3 is 12 amino acids long. Trimming removed 3 bases from V and 4 bases from J, with 6 bases in between. Per germline, CDR1 MDHEN and CDR2 SYDVKM. CDR3: CASSFPTTEAFF. As DNA, the CDR3 is TGTGCCAGCAGTTTTCCTACCACTGAAGCTTTCTTT.

In its sample, this clone was seen a few times. The chain employs TRBV7-2 and TRBJ2-5; the D gene is possibly TRBD1 (5 bases). Germline CDR1 reads SGHTA; CDR2 reads FQGNSA. V dropped 1 base and J dropped 2 bases, with 8 bases sitting between them. There are 14 residues in the CDR3. CDR3: CASSLGGAQETQYF. The CDR3 DNA reads as TGTGCCAGCAGCTTAGGTGGGGCACAAGAGACCCAGTACTTC.

The chain joins TRBV1 to TRBJ1-2; no DNA check was done on the table's D call, TRBD1. TRBV1 is deemed a pseudogene. This CDR3 has 14 residues. The CDR3 region has the DNA TGCACCAGCAGTATGACAGGGGGTAACTATGGCTACACCTTC. Protein sequence: CTSSMTGGNYGYTF.

The rearrangement links TRBV13 to TRBJ2-1; 8 bases line up with TRBD2. The CDR3 consists of 16 residues. Germline values: CDR1 PRHDT, CDR2 FYEKMQ (reference sequence). V lost 6 bases to trimming and J lost 4 bases; unmatched junction nucleotides: 11. The DNA of the CDR3 is TGTGCCAGCAGTTTAATGTCACTAGCGGAGTACAATGAGCAGTTCTTC. Translated: CASSLMSLAEYNEQFF.

The chain is built from TRBV5-4 and TRBJ2-3; no clear D. With 2 bases removed from V and 2 bases from J, the gap between germline ends came to 15 bases. Germline loops: CDR1 SGHNT, CDR2 YYREEE (reference sequence). The CDR3 is made up of 16 amino acids. For the CDR3, the DNA is TGTGCCAGCAGCTTCCTTAGGAGCTCCCCCACAGATACGCAGTATTTT. Residues: CASSFLRSSPTDTQYF.

The table lists this clone with a few counts. V and J are TRBV6-5 and TRBJ2-3; D is unclear. V was clipped by 2 bases and J by 5 bases, with 11 bases between them. Germline V gene data show CDR1 as MNHEY and CDR2 as SVGAGI. CDR3 size: 14 residues. The CDR3 spells CASSYQRAGDTQYF. The CDR3 DNA reads TGTGCCAGCAGTTACCAGCGTGCCGGAGATACGCAGTATTTT.

The chain uses TRBV6-4 and TRBJ2-7; 8 nucleotides align to TRBD2. CDR1 is MRHNA and CDR2 is SNTAGT in the germline V gene. V lost 9 bases and J lost 0; bases outside the gene matches: 10. CDR3 size: 15 residues. Here the CDR3 DNA reads TGTGCCAGAGAGTACTTTAGCGGGACCTCCTACGAGCAGTACGTC. Its translation: CAREYFSGTSYEQYV.

The chain has TRBV6-6 and TRBJ2-7; D is perhaps TRBD1 (5 bases). Between the trimmed V and J ends, which lost 6 bases and 2 bases, there was a span of 11 bases. The CDR3 sequence is 13 residues long. Germline CDR1 is MNHNY and CDR2 is SVGAGI (reference sequence). Here the CDR3 reads CASSPRQTYEQYV. The CDR3 DNA reads as TGTGCCAGCAGCCCCAGACAGACCTACGAGCAGTACGTC.

In its sample, this clone was seen a few times. CDR3 amino acids: CASSLGMGLSYEQYV. CDR3 nucleotides: TGTGCCAGCAGCTTAGGTATGGGACTCTCCTACGAGCAGTACGTC. The chain combines TRBV7-2 with TRBJ2-7, with a weak D call TRBD2 (6 bases). Germline V lookup: CDR1 SGHTA, CDR2 FQGNSA. The CDR3 has 15 residues. V lost 1 base and J 0 bases, leaving 10 bases between the germline ends.

This clone was observed a few times. V usage is TRBV29-1 and J usage is TRBJ1-2; possible D gene TRBD1, 6 bases. The CDR3 has 17 residues. Germline CDR1 reads SQVTM; CDR2 reads ANQGSEA. The V and J ends lost 6 bases and 4 bases respectively, with 27 bases between them. CDR3 DNA sequence: TGCAGCGTGGGGGGGGGCCAATCAAGCCAAACCTTCTATGGCTACACCTTC. It yields the protein CSVGGGQSSQTFYGYTF.

V usage is TRBV27 and J usage is TRBJ1-5; D is unclear. CDR1 and CDR2 from the germline V gene are MNHEY and SMNVEV (reference sequence). This CDR3 spans 16 amino acids. Trimming pared 3 bases from V and 0 bases from J, leaving 12 bases between. Here the CDR3 reads CASSLIGGYSNQPQHF. The CDR3 DNA is TGTGCCAGCAGTTTGATCGGAGGCTATAGCAATCAGCCCCAGCATTTT.

The J gene is TRBJ2-7, the V gene TRBV5-4; 10 bases fit TRBD2. The V and J ends lost 2 bases and 2 bases, in that order; junction bases with no gene match: 7. This CDR3 has 16 amino acids. Germline V CDR1 and CDR2: SGHNT, YYREEE (reference sequence). In DNA form, the CDR3 reads TGTGCCAGCAGCTTTGGGGCGCTAGCGGGAGCCTACGAGCAGTACTTC. It yields the protein CASSFGALAGAYEQYF.

The chain joins TRBV23-1 to TRBJ2-7; maybe TRBD1 (6 bases). TRBV23-1 is placed among ORFs of uncertain function. Trimming took 1 base from V and 0 from J, leaving 22 bases between them. The CDR3 totals 19 residues. The CDR3 DNA is TGCGCCAGCAGTCAATGGGCCAGAGCTGGACAGAAGAGCTCCTACGAGCAGTACGTC. This codes for CASSQWARAGQKSSYEQYV.

The chain couples TRBV10-3 to TRBJ2-1, with 11 bases identical to TRBD2. The CDR3 contains 17 residues. The J segment lost 15 bases and the V segment lost 0 bases, leaving 16 bases of the junction unmatched. The V gene's germline CDR1 is ENHRY and CDR2 SYGVKD. The CDR3 DNA reads TGTGCCATCAGTGAGTCGAGGTTGGCTAGCGGGAGGAGTTTAGCGTTCTTC. Amino acid sequence: CAISESRLASGRSLAFF.

This clone appeared a few times. This rearrangement joins TRBV6-6 to TRBJ2-7; 7 bases are shared with TRBD1. The CDR3 has 13 residues. In germline, CDR1 is MNHNY, CDR2 SVGAGI (reference sequence). The V segment lost 2 bases and the J segment 7 bases; nucleotides outside the gene matches: 5. The CDR3: CASSYGQAAEQYF. In DNA form, the CDR3 reads TGTGCCAGCAGTTACGGACAGGCTGCGGAGCAGTACTTC.

The chain is built from TRBV10-3 and TRBJ2-3; possibly TRBD2 for D (6 bases). The germline V and J ends were trimmed by 5 bases and 2 bases, with 11 bases remaining between them. Germline CDR1 reads ENHRY; CDR2 reads SYGVKD. This CDR3 comprises 14 residues. The CDR3 spells CAISHRDFTDTQYF. DNA of the CDR3: TGTGCCATCAGTCACCGGGACTTCACAGATACGCAGTATTTT.

This clone was counted between two and nine times. The chain recombines TRBV19 with TRBJ2-1, with a tentative D call TRBD2 (6 bases). The CDR3 loop spans 14 amino acids. V was clipped by 4 bases and J by 6 bases, with 13 bases between them. Germline loops: CDR1 LNHDA, CDR2 SQIVND (reference sequence). The CDR3 DNA reads as TGTGCCAGTAGTACCAACCGACTAGTCAATGAGCAGTTCTTC. It yields the protein CASSTNRLVNEQFF.

The V call is TRBV5-6, the J call TRBJ1-5; a possible D gene is TRBD1 (6 bases). With 0 bases removed from V and 2 bases from J, the gap between germline ends came to 9 bases. The CDR3 length is 15 residues. The germline V gene has CDR1 SGHDT and CDR2 YYEEEE. The chain's CDR3 is CASSLGAGGNQPQHF. The DNA of the CDR3 is TGTGCCAGCAGCTTGGGGGCAGGGGGCAATCAGCCCCAGCATTTT.

CDR3 DNA: TGCAGCGTTGATAGGAGGGGATTTGGCTACACCTTC. Amino acids: CSVDRRGFGYTF. This chain uses TRBV29-1 with TRBJ1-2, with TRBD1 as a possible D gene (5 bases). The CDR3 is 12 residues long. The V end was cut by 3 bases, the J end by 7 bases, with 12 bases between. Germline V CDR1 and CDR2: SQVTM, ANQGSEA.

This clone was detected only a few times. Distinct nucleotide sequences in the sample also encode this CDR3. The chain uses TRBV5-1 and TRBJ2-3; 9 bases map to TRBD2. The V segment lost 4 bases and the J segment 0 bases; nucleotides outside the gene matches: 0. From germline, CDR1 is SGHRS and CDR2 YFSETQ. CDR3 size: 14 residues. The CDR3 nucleotides are TGCGCCAGCAGCCTAGCGGGGAGCACAGATACGCAGTATTTT. Protein sequence: CASSLAGSTDTQYF.

The gene calls are TRBV29-1 and TRBJ2-1; D is perhaps TRBD2 (7 bases). The CDR3 is made up of 16 amino acids. The germline V and J ends were trimmed by 2 bases and 0 bases, with 14 bases remaining between them. Germline-derived CDR1 and CDR2 are SQVTM and ANQGSEA. The CDR3 DNA reads TGCAGCGTTGAAAGGGGGACTACCCGCTCCTACAATGAGCAGTTCTTC. This translates into CSVERGTTRSYNEQFF.

This clone turned up a few times. The V and J genes are TRBV18 and TRBJ2-7; 10 bases match TRBD2. The V gene end was trimmed by 3 bases and the J gene end by 5 bases; junction bases not matched to a gene: 7. CDR1 is KGHSH, CDR2 LQKENI, per germline. The CDR3 has 15 residues. CDR3 DNA: TGTGCCAGCTCACCCAATGTAGCGGGAGGCGACGAGCAGTACTTC. Translation: CASSPNVAGGDEQYF.

The chain couples TRBV5-6 to TRBJ2-5; possibly TRBD2 for D (6 bases). The V and J ends lost 0 bases and 5 bases respectively, with 20 bases between them. Germline V gives CDR1 SGHDT, CDR2 YYEEEE. The CDR3 extends over 17 amino acids. The CDR3 sequence is CASSLGPGGTLGETQYF. CDR3 nucleotides: TGTGCCAGCAGCTTGGGACCTGGGGGGACCCTAGGGGAGACCCAGTACTTC. The whole variable domain, filled in from reference TRBV5-6 and TRBJ2-5, reads DAGVTQSPTHLIKTRGQQVTLRCSPKSGHDTVSWYQQALGQGPQFIFQYYEEEERQRGNFPDRFSGHQFPNYSSELNVNALLLGDSALYLCASSLGPGGTLGETQYFGPGTRLLVL.